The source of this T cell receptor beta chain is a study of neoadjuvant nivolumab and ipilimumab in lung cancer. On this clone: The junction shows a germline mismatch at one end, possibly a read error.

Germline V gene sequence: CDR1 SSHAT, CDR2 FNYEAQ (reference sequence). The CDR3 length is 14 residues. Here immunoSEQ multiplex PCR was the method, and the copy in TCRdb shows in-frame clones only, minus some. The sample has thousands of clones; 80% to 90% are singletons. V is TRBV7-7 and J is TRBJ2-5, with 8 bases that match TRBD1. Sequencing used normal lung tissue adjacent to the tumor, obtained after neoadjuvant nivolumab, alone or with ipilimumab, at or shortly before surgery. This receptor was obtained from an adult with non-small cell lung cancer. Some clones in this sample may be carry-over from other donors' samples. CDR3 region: CASSYDRGEETQYF. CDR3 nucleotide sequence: TGTGCTAGCAGTTATGACAGGGGAGAAGAGACCCAGTACTTC.